The 24 T cell receptor beta chains below all came from one sample that was sequenced in a study of T cells in Graves' hyperthyroidism and ophthalmopathy. RNA transcripts were the template for amplifying TCR beta CDR3 regions. RT-PCR in the first round (using the HTBI primer set) targeted the TCR CDR3. In TCRdb, the multiplex PCR reads were re-called with MiXCR into one record per CDR3 protein. Of about 420,000 distinct CDR3 sequences detected, roughly 13% appear once; the ten largest clones hold 5.3%. Material for sequencing was blood. The receptors shown here come from a young woman with Graves' hyperthyroidism.

This clonotype came up a few times. The V and J genes are TRBV29-1 and TRBJ2-1, with TRBD2 as a possible D gene (5 bases). Germline V lookup: CDR1 SQVTM, CDR2 ANQGSEA. This CDR3 has 15 residues. The V and J ends lost 5 bases and 2 bases respectively, with 16 bases between them. The DNA for the CDR3 is TGCAGCGTTCTTCTAGGTGGGAGACCCTACAATGAGCAGTTCTTC. Translating it yields CSVLLGGRPYNEQFF.

The chain links TRBV7-9 to TRBJ2-7; 7 nucleotides align to TRBD1. The CDR3 is 15 residues long. Trimming at V came to 6 bases and at J to 1 base, leaving 9 bases not matched to a gene. Germline CDR1 is SEHNR and CDR2 is FQNEAQ (reference sequence). The CDR3 nucleotides read TGTGCCAGCAGTTCGATCCGGGACAGTTCCTACGAGCAGTACTTC. Translating it yields CASSSIRDSSYEQYF.

V is TRBV7-2 and J is TRBJ2-1; D is ambiguous. This CDR3 comprises 15 residues. V gave up 1 base and J gave up 2 bases, with 9 bases separating them. Germline CDR1 SGHTA, CDR2 FQGNSA. CDR3: CASSLVPETYNEQFF. In DNA, the CDR3 is TGTGCCAGCAGCTTAGTTCCAGAGACCTACAATGAGCAGTTCTTC.

This clonotype was seen at least ten times. This chain links TRBV20-1 with TRBJ2-5; 9 nucleotides align to TRBD1. Trimming cost V 3 bases and J 5 bases; bases outside gene matches: 7. The CDR3 covers 14 residues. Looked up from germline, CDR1 is DFQATT and CDR2 is SNEGSKA (reference sequence). DNA of the CDR3: TGCAGTGCTAGGGGCGGGACAGGGAGGGAGACCCAGTACTTC. Translated: CSARGGTGRETQYF.

This clonotype was recorded many times. CDR3 residues: CASEVGTGNYGYTF. The CDR3, as DNA: TGTGCCAGCGAAGTTGGGACAGGGAACTATGGCTACACCTTC. The genes are TRBV6-1 and TRBJ1-2, with TRBD1 matching over 9 bases. The ends lost 8 bases at V and 2 bases at J; junction bases unmatched: 6. The CDR3 runs to 14 residues. The germline V gene encodes CDR1 MNHNS and CDR2 SASEGT.

The chain is built from TRBV12-5 and TRBJ1-1, with a possible D match to TRBD1 (5 bases). Trimming took 5 bases from V and 8 from J, leaving 21 bases between them. Looked up from germline, CDR1 is LGHNT and CDR2 is FRNRAP. The CDR3 covers 15 residues. The CDR3 bases are TGTGCTAGTGGTCAACGGGTGGGGCTCCCTGGGGAAGCTTTCTTT. Translation gives CASGQRVGLPGEAFF.

This clonotype turned up a few times. The CDR3 region is CAITYRGGGYTF. Written as DNA, the CDR3 is TGTGCCATCACATACAGGGGCGGAGGCTACACCTTC. The chain employs TRBV10-3 and TRBJ1-2; 7 positions match TRBD1. Germline loops: CDR1 ENHRY, CDR2 SYGVKD. V trimming: 7 bases; J trimming: 8 bases; junction bases outside the gene matches: 7. CDR3 size: 12 residues.

The sample holds many counts of this clonotype. V gene TRBV29-1 combines with J gene TRBJ1-2, with D unresolved. The germline V and J ends were trimmed by 4 bases and 6 bases, with 12 bases remaining between them. Germline lookup yields CDR1 SQVTM and CDR2 ANQGSEA. The CDR3 runs to 12 residues. The CDR3 sequence: CSVGPRRDGYTF. CDR3 bases: TGCAGCGTTGGGCCGCGGAGGGATGGCTACACCTTC.

This clonotype is medium-sized. The chain carries TRBV20-1 and TRBJ2-1, with D possibly being TRBD2 (7 bases). This CDR3 spans 14 amino acids. The V gene's germline CDR1 is DFQATT and CDR2 SNEGSKA (reference sequence). V lost 3 bases, J lost 9 bases, and 18 bases lay in between. Here the CDR3 DNA reads TGCAGTGCTAGTTCGGGGGGCGAAGTCGGTGAGCAGTTCTTC. Residues: CSASSGGEVGEQFF.

The table lists this clonotype with many counts. The chain uses TRBV28 and TRBJ2-1; D might be TRBD1 (6 bases). This CDR3 contains 15 residues. In germline, CDR1 is MDHEN, CDR2 SYDVKM. V was shortened by 7 bases and J by 0 bases, with 13 bases between the two germline ends. The CDR3 sequence: CASNNRVDSYNEQFF. The CDR3 DNA reads as TGTGCCAGCAATAACAGGGTAGACTCCTACAATGAGCAGTTCTTC.

The chain is built from TRBV12-3 or TRBV12-4 and TRBJ1-3; no definite D call. V was clipped by 4 bases and J by 2 bases, with 6 bases between them. The CDR3 length is 13 residues. In DNA form, the CDR3 reads TGTGCCAGCAGTTATACGGCTGGAAACACCATATATTTT. Amino acid sequence: CASSYTAGNTIYF.

This clonotype came up a few times. J is TRBJ2-2 and V is TRBV12-3 or TRBV12-4; 15 bases fit TRBD2. The V segment lost 8 bases and the J segment 3 bases; nucleotides outside the gene matches: 4. The CDR3 is made up of 16 amino acids. The CDR3 region is CASLGLAGGDTGELFF. CDR3 coding DNA: TGTGCCAGCTTGGGACTAGCGGGAGGAGACACCGGGGAGCTGTTTTTT.

The chain joins TRBV3-1 to TRBJ2-5; 11 nucleotides line up with TRBD2. From germline, CDR1 is LGHDT and CDR2 YNNKEL (reference sequence). J gave up 7 bases and V 7 bases, and 17 bases lay outside the gene matches. The CDR3 length is 17 residues. CDR3: CASTSGTGLAAGVTQYF. The DNA for the CDR3 is TGTGCCAGCACCTCCGGTACGGGACTAGCGGCTGGTGTGACCCAGTACTTC.

The CDR3 sequence is CASSPGSRSNQPQHF. The CDR3 DNA sequence: TGTGCCAGCAGTCCAGGAAGTCGGAGCAATCAGCCCCAGCATTTT. The rearrangement links TRBV6-1 to TRBJ1-5, with unresolved D. Trimming stripped 5 bases from V and 1 base from J, with 12 bases between. Germline V gene lookup returns CDR1 MNHNS and CDR2 SASEGT. CDR3 length equals 15 residues.

In its sample, this clonotype was seen many times. The rearrangement joins TRBV28 to TRBJ1-1; D is possibly TRBD1 (6 bases). The CDR3 sequence is 13 residues long. The V gene's germline CDR1 is MDHEN and CDR2 SYDVKM. The V and J ends lost 6 bases and 6 bases respectively, with 14 bases between them. The CDR3 protein is CASSLTGFAEAFF. In nucleotides, the CDR3 is TGTGCCAGCAGCCTAACAGGGTTCGCTGAAGCTTTCTTT.

This clonotype was seen more than once but under ten times. A clone one base away is much larger, so this may be a read error. The chain recombines TRBV6-2 or TRBV6-3 with TRBJ2-3, with a possible D match to TRBD2 (6 bases). V lost 4 bases and J 2 bases, leaving 13 bases between the germline ends. The CDR3 runs 15 residues. The germline V gene has CDR1 MNHEY and CDR2 SVGEGT. The CDR3 region has the DNA TGTGCCAGCAGTTGCGTGTGGGGGGACACAGATACGCAGTATTTT. Its protein product is CASSCVWGDTDTQYF.

This clonotype was observed a few times. This chain joins TRBV6-5 and TRBJ2-4; D uncertain. V dropped 0 bases and J dropped 7 bases, with 10 bases sitting between them. The CDR3 contains 14 residues. The germline V gene has CDR1 MNHEY and CDR2 SVGAGI. The CDR3 region is CASSYSTSQNIQYF. Here the CDR3 DNA reads TGTGCCAGCAGTTACTCGACCAGTCAGAACATTCAGTACTTC.

CDR3 in amino acids: CASSSGTGDNQPQHF. CDR3 DNA: TGTGCCAGCAGCTCCGGGACAGGGGACAATCAGCCCCAGCATTTT. This sequence joins TRBV6-2 or TRBV6-3 and TRBJ1-5, with 10 bases that match TRBD1. The V and J ends lost 6 bases and 3 bases, in that order; junction bases with no gene match: 5. This CDR3 spans 15 amino acids. CDR1 is MNHEY, CDR2 SVGEGT, per germline.

The table lists this clonotype with a few counts. V usage is TRBV3-1 and J usage is TRBJ2-2; 7 bases are a match to TRBD2. Germline CDR1 is LGHDT and CDR2 is YNNKEL (reference sequence). V was clipped by 0 bases and J by 5 bases; unmatched bases: 9. The CDR3 is 17 amino acids. CDR3 amino acids: CASSQDWGGGRTGELFF. The CDR3, as DNA: TGTGCCAGCAGCCAAGATTGGGGGGGAGGTCGAACCGGGGAGCTGTTTTTT.

This clonotype has ten or more counts. The rearrangement uses TRBV7-9 and TRBJ2-1; a possible D gene is TRBD2 (6 bases). The V end lost 1 base, the J end lost 5 bases, and 21 bases lay between the germline ends. CDR1 is SEHNR, CDR2 FQNEAQ, per germline (reference sequence). The CDR3 length is 18 residues. The CDR3 region is CASSLGSSGVLYDNEQFF. DNA for the CDR3: TGTGCCAGCAGCTTAGGGAGTAGCGGTGTTTTATATGACAATGAGCAGTTCTTC.

This clonotype was counted ten times or more. The chain links TRBV3-1 to TRBJ1-2; D ambiguous. Germline-derived CDR1 and CDR2 are LGHDT and YNNKEL (reference sequence). The CDR3 runs 15 residues. The germline V and J ends were trimmed by 3 bases and 6 bases, with 17 bases remaining between them. CDR3 nucleotide sequence: TGTGCCAGCAGCCAGGTGGACGGCGAGTGGGATGGCTACACCTTC. It is translated as CASSQVDGEWDGYTF.

The chain employs TRBV12-5 and TRBJ2-7, with D unclear. With 1 base removed from V and 3 bases from J, the gap between germline ends came to 4 bases. Germline V gene sequence: CDR1 LGHNT, CDR2 FRNRAP. The CDR3 spans 12 residues. In DNA, the CDR3 is TGTGCTAGTGGTTTGGAGGACTACGAGCAGTACTTC. It specifies CASGLEDYEQYF.

CDR3 in amino acids: CASSITSGRAGETQYF. The CDR3 nucleotides are TGTGCCAGCAGCATCACTAGCGGGAGGGCCGGGGAGACCCAGTACTTC. The gene calls are TRBV9 and TRBJ2-5; 13 positions match TRBD2. Germline V gene lookup returns CDR1 SGDLS and CDR2 YYNGEE. The V and J ends lost 4 bases and 5 bases, in that order; junction bases with no gene match: 8. This CDR3 has 16 amino acids.

This clonotype appeared many times. The CDR3 DNA is TGTGCCAGCAGTTCATTGGGACAGGGTATCAACGAGCAGTACTTC. Translating gives CASSSLGQGINEQYF. The genes are TRBV6-1 and TRBJ2-7, with TRBD1 matching over 9 bases. The CDR3 is made up of 15 amino acids. V was clipped by 5 bases and J by 5 bases; unmatched bases: 10. The germline CDR1 and CDR2 sequences are MNHNS and SASEGT.